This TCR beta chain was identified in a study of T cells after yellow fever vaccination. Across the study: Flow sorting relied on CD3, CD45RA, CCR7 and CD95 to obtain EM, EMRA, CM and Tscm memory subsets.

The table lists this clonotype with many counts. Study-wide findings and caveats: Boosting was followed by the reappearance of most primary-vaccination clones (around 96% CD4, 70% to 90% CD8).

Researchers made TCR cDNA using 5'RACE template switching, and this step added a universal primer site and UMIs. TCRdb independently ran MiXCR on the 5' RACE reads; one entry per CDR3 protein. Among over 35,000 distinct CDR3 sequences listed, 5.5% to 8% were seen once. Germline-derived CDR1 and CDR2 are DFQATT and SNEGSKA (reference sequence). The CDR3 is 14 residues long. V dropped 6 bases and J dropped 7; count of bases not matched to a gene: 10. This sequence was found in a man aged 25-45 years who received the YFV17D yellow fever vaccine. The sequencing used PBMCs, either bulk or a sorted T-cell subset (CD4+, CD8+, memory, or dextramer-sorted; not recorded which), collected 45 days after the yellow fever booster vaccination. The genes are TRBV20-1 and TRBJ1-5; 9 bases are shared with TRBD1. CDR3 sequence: CSATTGGGEQPQHF. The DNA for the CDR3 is TGCAGTGCAACCACAGGGGGCGGAGAGCAGCCCCAGCATTTT.